This T cell receptor (beta chain) originates from a study of blood T cells in healthy people across ages. The study, taken as a whole, reports: Per million T cells, the diversity of TCR beta decreased roughly linearly as age advanced. Naive CD4+ cells and diversity were both higher in long-lived donors than in aged donors.

Germline V gene lookup returns CDR1 SNHLY and CDR2 FYNNEI. The CDR3 spans 12 residues. PCR was performed a second time for about 6 to 12 cycles using a sample-barcoded 5' primer and a J-beta primer mix. TCRdb fed the 5' RACE reads into MiXCR, producing one record per CDR3 protein. The sample shows roughly 1,100,000 distinct CDR3 sequences, approximately 25% of them seen only once. This clonotype occurred a few times. Antigen specificity is unknown. One end of the junction varies from germline; a read error may be responsible. These records were also assigned to another study, of T cells of mothers and their children. That work states: Slightly, though not significantly, more overlap was seen in related than in unrelated mother-child pairs.

Material for sequencing was blood. This sequence originates from a girl aged 2 to 10 in good health. The rearrangement joins TRBV2 to TRBJ2-7; either TRBD1 or TRBD2 may fit D (6 bases each). The CDR3 spells CASRRGEYEQHF. The CDR3 coding sequence is TGTGCTAGCAGGAGGGGGGAGTACGAGCAGCACTTC.